This T cell receptor (beta chain) was sequenced in a study of identical twins. Overall study results and limits: Twins' excess sharing was less marked for out-of-frame beta sequences. Models predicted less out-of-frame TCR alpha sharing in monozygotic twins than was found. There was an excess of low generation probability in the out-of-frame alpha sequences that twins shared. Zero-insertion analyses might be partly confounded by invariant T cells like MAIT and iNKT.

In its sample, this clonotype was seen a few times. The antigen is not known. From the 5' RACE reads, TCRdb called clonotypes with MiXCR, one entry per CDR3 protein. The table has more than 1.5 million distinct CDR3 sequences, more than 30% seen once. The source material was cord blood. This receptor was identified in a newborn girl in good health.

CDR3 sequence reads: CSARVDRGGNQPQHF. DNA of the CDR3: TGCAGTGCTAGAGTAGACAGGGGTGGCAATCAGCCCCAGCATTTT. This chain connects TRBV20-1 to TRBJ1-5; TRBD1 aligns across 8 bases. This CDR3 region has 15 residues. Per the germline V gene, CDR1 is DFQATT and CDR2 is SNEGSKA (reference sequence). V gave up 1 base and J gave up 2 bases; unmatched junction bases: 4.